The source of this T cell receptor (beta chain) is a study of cytomegalovirus exposure and HLA in healthy donors. The junction had 8 bases not matched to a gene; V was cut back by 5 bases and J by 2 bases. The germline V gene encodes CDR1 SEHNR and CDR2 FQNEAQ (reference sequence). The CDR3 runs to 19 residues. Amplification used 60 Vbeta primers and 13 Jbeta primers. The assay was immunoSEQ multiplex PCR, and TCRdb's table has in-frame clones only and misses some. Among roughly 110,000 clones, 75% were seen once, and the ten largest hold 2.5% to 3.5%. The TCR was taken from a male donor in good health and CMV-seropositive. The sample taken for sequencing was PBMCs. The V call is TRBV7-9, the J call TRBJ2-6; 14 positions match TRBD2. Here the CDR3 reads CASSPGTSGSPTGANVLTF. The CDR3 region has the DNA TGTGCCAGCAGCCCCGGGACTAGCGGGAGTCCGACTGGGGCCAACGTCCTGACTTTC.